The source of this T cell receptor (beta chain) is a study of T cells after yellow fever vaccination. Regarding the study as a whole: Post-booster samples contained most primary-vaccination clones (approximately 97% CD4, around 90% CD8). Abundant bulk-derived clonotypes could contaminate FACS-sorted repertoires.

V lost 0 bases to trimming and J lost 2 bases, with 6 bases between them. Per the germline V gene, CDR1 is DFQATT and CDR2 is SNEGSKA (reference sequence). The CDR3 is 13 residues long. TCRdb independently ran MiXCR on the 5' RACE reads; one entry per CDR3 protein. The profile shows hundreds of thousands of distinct CDR3 sequences, about 15% of them singletons. In regard to this clonotype: Its antigen is as yet unknown.

The source was PBMCs, collected less than 6 days after the first yellow fever vaccination. The origin of this receptor is a young man who received the YFV17D yellow fever vaccine. The chain employs TRBV20-1 and TRBJ2-3; D call uncertain. CDR3 coding DNA: TGCAGTGCTAGAGATGAAAACACAGATACGCAGTATTTT. This sequence encodes CSARDENTDTQYF.